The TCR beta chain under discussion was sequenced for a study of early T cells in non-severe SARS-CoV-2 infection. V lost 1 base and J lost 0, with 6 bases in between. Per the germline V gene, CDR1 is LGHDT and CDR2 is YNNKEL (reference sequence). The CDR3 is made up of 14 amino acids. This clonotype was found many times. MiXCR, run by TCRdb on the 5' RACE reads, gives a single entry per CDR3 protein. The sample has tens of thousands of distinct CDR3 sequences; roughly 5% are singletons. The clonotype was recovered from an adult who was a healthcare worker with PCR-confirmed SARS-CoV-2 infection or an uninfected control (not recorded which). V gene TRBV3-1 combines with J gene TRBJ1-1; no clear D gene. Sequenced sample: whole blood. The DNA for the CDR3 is TGTGCCAGCAGCCAAGCACACCTGAACACTGAAGCTTTCTTT. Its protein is CASSQAHLNTEAFF.